This T cell receptor (beta chain) stems from a study of T cell responses to AZD1222 COVID-19 vaccine. Study-level findings and limits: Unmutated variant regions are reportedly targeted by nearly half of spike-specific TCRs.

The V gene lost 0 bases and the J gene lost 1 base, with 16 bases spanning the gap. Germline values: CDR1 SGDLS, CDR2 YYNGEE. This CDR3 is 18 amino acids long. To note about this clone: Its antigen is currently unknown.

Only in-frame clones appear in the TCRdb table, and some are missing; sequencing was by immunoSEQ multiplex PCR. The repertoire consists of 200,000 or so clones, with around 92% occurring once and the leading ten covering less than 11%. Material: peripheral blood, obtained on day 0 of AZD1222 vaccination. This chain joins TRBV9 and TRBJ2-2, with a possible D match to TRBD1 (5 bases). This clonotype originated in an adult in good health. The CDR3 loop is CASSVARQGGLNTGELFF. The DNA of the CDR3 is TGTGCCAGCAGCGTAGCTCGGCAGGGTGGGTTGAACACCGGGGAGCTGTTTTTT.